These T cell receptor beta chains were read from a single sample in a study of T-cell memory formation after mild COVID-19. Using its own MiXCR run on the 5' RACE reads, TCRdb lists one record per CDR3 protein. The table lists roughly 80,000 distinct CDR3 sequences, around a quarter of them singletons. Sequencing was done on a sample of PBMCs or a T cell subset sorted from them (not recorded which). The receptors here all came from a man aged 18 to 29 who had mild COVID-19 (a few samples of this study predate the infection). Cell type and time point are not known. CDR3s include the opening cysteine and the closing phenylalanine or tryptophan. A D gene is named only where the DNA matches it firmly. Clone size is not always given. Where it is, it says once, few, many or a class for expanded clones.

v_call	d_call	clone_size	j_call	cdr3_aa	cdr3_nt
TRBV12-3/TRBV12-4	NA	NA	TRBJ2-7	CASSPSMATLYEQYF	TGTGCCAGCAGTCCTTCGATGGCCACGCTCTACGAGCAGTACTTC
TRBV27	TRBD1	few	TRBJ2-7	CASSFATGVYEQYF	TGTGCCAGCAGTTTCGCGACAGGGGTGTACGAGCAGTACTTC
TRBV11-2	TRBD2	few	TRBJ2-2	CASSPFGRGVSTGELFF	TGTGCCAGCAGCCCCTTCGGGCGGGGGGTCAGTACCGGGGAGCTGTTTTTT
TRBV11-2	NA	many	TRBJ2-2	CASSLTGELFF	TGTGCCAGCAGCTTAACCGGGGAGCTGTTTTTT
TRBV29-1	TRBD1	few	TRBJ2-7	CSVEAGTGHDEQYF	TGCAGCGTTGAAGCCGGGACAGGGCACGACGAGCAGTACTTC
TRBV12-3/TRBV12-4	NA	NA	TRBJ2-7	CASSSGADEQYF	TGTGCCAGCAGTTCCGGGGCGGACGAGCAGTACTTC
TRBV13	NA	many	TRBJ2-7	CASSLVGNEQYF	TGTGCCAGCAGCTTAGTTGGGAACGAGCAGTACTTC
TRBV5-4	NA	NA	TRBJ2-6	CASSLGDGVTSGANVLTF	TGTGCCAGCAGCTTGGGGGACGGAGTGACCTCTGGGGCCAACGTCCTGACTTTC
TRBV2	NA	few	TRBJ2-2	CASSRGTNTGELFF	TGTGCCAGCAGCAGGGGTACGAACACCGGGGAGCTGTTTTTT
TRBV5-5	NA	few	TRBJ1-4	CASSSPPVNRETNEKLFF	TGTGCCAGCAGCTCTCCACCCGTTAACAGGGAGACTAATGAAAAACTGTTTTTT
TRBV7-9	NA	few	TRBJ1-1	CASSPSYASRNTEAFF	TGTGCCAGCAGCCCATCATATGCCAGTAGGAACACTGAAGCTTTCTTT
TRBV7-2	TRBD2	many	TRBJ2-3	CASSLAGSDTQYF	TGTGCCAGCAGCCTAGCGGGGTCAGATACGCAGTATTTT
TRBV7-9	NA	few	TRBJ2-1	CASSLASVETYNEQFF	TGTGCCAGCAGCTTAGCTAGCGTAGAAACCTACAATGAGCAGTTCTTC
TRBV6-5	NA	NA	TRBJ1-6	CASSYSRDDSPLHF	TGTGCCAGCAGTTATTCCAGGGACGATTCACCCCTCCACTTT
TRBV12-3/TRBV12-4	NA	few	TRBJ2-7	CASSWGGPREQYF	TGTGCCAGCAGTTGGGGGGGCCCGCGAGAGCAGTACTTC
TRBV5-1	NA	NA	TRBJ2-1	CASSLGSTSWSYNEQFF	TGCGCCAGCAGCTTGGGCTCCACTAGTTGGTCCTACAATGAGCAGTTCTTC
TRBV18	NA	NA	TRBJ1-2	CASSPGGVHGYTF	TGTGCCAGCTCACCTGGGGGGGTACATGGCTACACCTTC
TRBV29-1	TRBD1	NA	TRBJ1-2	CSVPAGGSYGYTF	TGCAGCGTCCCGGCAGGGGGGAGCTATGGCTACACCTTC
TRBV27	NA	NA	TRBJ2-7	CASSWAGPTYEQYF	TGTGCCAGCAGTTGGGCAGGGCCCACCTACGAGCAGTACTTC
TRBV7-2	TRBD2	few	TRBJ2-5	CASSLRLRGAKETQYF	TGTGCCAGCAGCTTAAGGTTGCGGGGGGCAAAAGAGACCCAGTACTTC
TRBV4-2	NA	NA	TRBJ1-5	CASSQELGDNNQPQHF	TGTGCCAGCAGCCAAGAATTGGGAGACAACAATCAGCCCCAGCATTTT
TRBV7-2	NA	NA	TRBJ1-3	CASSSYRETGNTIYF	TGTGCCAGCAGCTCGTACCGAGAGACCGGAAACACCATATATTTT
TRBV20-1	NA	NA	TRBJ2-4	CSAREVVKNIQYF	TGCAGTGCTAGAGAAGTAGTCAAAAACATTCAGTACTTC
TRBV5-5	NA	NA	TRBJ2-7	CASSLAAGRYEQYF	TGTGCCAGCAGCTTGGCCGCAGGGCGCTACGAGCAGTACTTC
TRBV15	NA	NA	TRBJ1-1	CATSSRDVIGNTEAFF	TGTGCCACCAGCAGCAGAGATGTTATCGGGAACACTGAAGCTTTCTTT
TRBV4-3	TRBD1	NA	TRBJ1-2	CASSQVPGTVGYTF	TGCGCCAGCAGCCAAGTGCCCGGGACAGTAGGCTACACCTTC
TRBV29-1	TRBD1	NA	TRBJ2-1	CSVDRGRTRNEQFF	TGCAGCGTGGACAGGGGGCGGACTCGCAATGAGCAGTTCTTC
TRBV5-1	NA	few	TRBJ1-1	CASSFTGLYSEAFF	TGCGCCAGCAGCTTTACCGGACTCTACTCTGAAGCTTTCTTT
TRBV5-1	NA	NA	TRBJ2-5	CASFQGGQETQYF	TGCGCCAGCTTCCAGGGGGGCCAAGAGACCCAGTACTTC
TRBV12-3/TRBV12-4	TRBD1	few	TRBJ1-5	CASSTDRAYQPQHF	TGTGCCAGCAGCACGGACAGGGCCTATCAGCCCCAGCATTTT
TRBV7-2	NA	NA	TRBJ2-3	CASSLDPQGGPDTQYF	TGTGCCAGCAGCTTAGATCCCCAGGGCGGGCCAGATACGCAGTATTTT
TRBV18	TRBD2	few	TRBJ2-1	CASSSGGSHGSYNEQFF	TGTGCCAGCTCGAGCGGGGGGTCCCATGGGTCCTACAATGAGCAGTTCTTC
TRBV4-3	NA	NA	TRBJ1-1	CASSQDHQEQGALGTEAFF	TGCGCCAGCAGCCAAGATCACCAGGAACAGGGAGCGTTGGGGACTGAAGCTTTCTTT
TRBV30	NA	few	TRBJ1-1	CAWSLWGRGTEAFF	TGTGCCTGGAGTCTGTGGGGCCGGGGGACTGAAGCTTTCTTT
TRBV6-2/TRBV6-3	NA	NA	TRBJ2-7	CASSGGRPYAF	TGTGCCAGCAGTGGCGGTAGACCCTACGCCTTC
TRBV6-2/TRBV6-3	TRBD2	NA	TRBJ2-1	CAIKWVGGGPNEQFF	TGTGCCATTAAATGGGTCGGGGGGGGCCCAAATGAGCAGTTCTTC
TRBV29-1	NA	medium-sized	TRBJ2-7	CSVYTGSSYEQYF	TGCAGCGTATATACAGGGTCATCCTACGAGCAGTACTTC
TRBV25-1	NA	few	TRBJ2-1	CASSELGTRSSYNEQFF	TGTGCCAGCAGTGAACTTGGGACACGGAGCTCCTACAATGAGCAGTTCTTC
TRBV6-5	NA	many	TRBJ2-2	CASSYGQMNTGELFF	TGTGCCAGCAGTTACGGACAGATGAACACCGGGGAGCTGTTTTTT
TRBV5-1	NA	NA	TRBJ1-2	CASSLAGAADGYTF	TGCGCCAGCAGCTTGGCCGGGGCAGCGGATGGCTACACCTTC
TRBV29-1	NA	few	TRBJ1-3	CSVGYAGNTIYF	TGCAGCGTTGGGTATGCTGGAAACACCATATATTTT
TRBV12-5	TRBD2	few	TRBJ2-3	CASGLTSGLDTQYF	TGTGCTAGTGGATTGACTAGCGGGTTAGATACGCAGTATTTT
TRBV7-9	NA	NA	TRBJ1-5	CASSLEGGSDQPQHF	TGTGCCAGCAGCTTAGAAGGGGGAAGTGATCAGCCCCAGCATTTT
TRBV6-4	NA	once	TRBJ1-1	CASSEDSSNTEAFF	TGTGCCAGCAGTGAGGACAGTTCGAACACTGAAGCTTTCTTT
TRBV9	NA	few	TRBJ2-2	CASSVAGLPDTGELFF	TGTGCCAGCAGCGTAGCTGGGCTGCCCGACACCGGGGAGCTGTTTTTT
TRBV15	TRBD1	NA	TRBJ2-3	CATSRVTGGADTQYF	TGTGCCACCAGCAGGGTGACAGGGGGCGCAGATACGCAGTATTTT
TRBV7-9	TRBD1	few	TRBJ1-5	CASSSGQGDQPQHF	TGTGCCAGCAGCTCGGGACAGGGTGATCAGCCCCAGCATTTT
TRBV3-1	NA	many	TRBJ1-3	CASSQTGLISGNTIYF	TGTGCCAGCAGCCAGACAGGACTTATCTCTGGAAACACCATATATTTT
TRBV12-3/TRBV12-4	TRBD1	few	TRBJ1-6	CASSSKDRVYSPLHF	TGTGCCAGCAGTTCAAAGGACAGGGTTTACTCACCCCTCCACTTT
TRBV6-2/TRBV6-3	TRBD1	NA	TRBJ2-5	CASSPQTGAEETQYF	TGTGCCAGCAGTCCCCAGACAGGGGCGGAAGAGACCCAGTACTTC